A single sample gave rise to the 4 T cell receptor beta chains below, sequenced in a study of sequential checkpoint blockade in melanoma. Treatment meaning: randomized to nivolumab then ipilimumab (arm A) or the reverse (arm B). Sequencing used immunoSEQ multiplex PCR; TCRdb keeps in-frame clones, though not all of them. The sample contains around 39,000 clones, 84% of which appear only once. Sequencing was performed on CD8+ T cells sorted from blood (inferred from file names), taken from a patient given nivolumab and ipilimumab in sequence. These receptors all come from a human donor with melanoma.

The chain links TRBV6-1 to TRBJ2-3; 10 bases line up with TRBD2. Germline V CDR1 and CDR2: MNHNS, SASEGT. Trimming removed 4 bases from V and 0 bases from J; junction bases left unmatched: 7. This CDR3 has 17 residues. The CDR3 DNA follows: TGTGCCAGCAGTGCCAGCGGGGGGGGATCTAGCACAGATACGCAGTATTTT. Protein: CASSASGGGSSTDTQYF.

V gene TRBV28 combines with J gene TRBJ2-2, with D unclear. CDR3 length: 16 amino acids. Trimming stripped 8 bases from V and 0 bases from J, with 16 bases between. Per germline, CDR1 MDHEN and CDR2 SYDVKM. CDR3 coding DNA: TGTGCCAGCCTCAACCCATGGCTAGCGAACACCGGGGAGCTGTTTTTT. Translated, it gives CASLNPWLANTGELFF. Supplemented by reference TRBV28 and TRBJ2-2, the full variable domain reads DVKVTQSSRYLVKRTGEKVFLECVQDMDHENMFWYRQDPGLGLRLIYFSYDVKMKEKGDIPEGYSVSREKKERFSLILESASTNQTSMYLCASLNPWLANTGELFFGEGSRLTVL.

The chain uses TRBV2 and TRBJ2-6; TRBD2 matches at 7 bases. V trimming: 11 bases; J trimming: 1 base; junction bases outside the gene matches: 8. This CDR3 comprises 15 residues. CDR1 and CDR2 from the germline V gene are SNHLY and FYNNEI. CDR3 amino acids: CAGDGGGSGANVLTF. In nucleotides, the CDR3 is TGTGCCGGGGACGGGGGAGGGTCTGGGGCCAACGTCCTGACTTTC.

The chain joins TRBV27 to TRBJ2-5; 8 bases map to TRBD2. V gave up 3 bases and J gave up 2 bases; unmatched junction bases: 2. The CDR3 is made up of 14 amino acids. Germline CDR1 is MNHEY and CDR2 is SMNVEV (reference sequence). CDR3 bases: TGTGCCAGCAGTTTTAGCGGGGAACAAGAGACCCAGTACTTC. Translation gives CASSFSGEQETQYF.